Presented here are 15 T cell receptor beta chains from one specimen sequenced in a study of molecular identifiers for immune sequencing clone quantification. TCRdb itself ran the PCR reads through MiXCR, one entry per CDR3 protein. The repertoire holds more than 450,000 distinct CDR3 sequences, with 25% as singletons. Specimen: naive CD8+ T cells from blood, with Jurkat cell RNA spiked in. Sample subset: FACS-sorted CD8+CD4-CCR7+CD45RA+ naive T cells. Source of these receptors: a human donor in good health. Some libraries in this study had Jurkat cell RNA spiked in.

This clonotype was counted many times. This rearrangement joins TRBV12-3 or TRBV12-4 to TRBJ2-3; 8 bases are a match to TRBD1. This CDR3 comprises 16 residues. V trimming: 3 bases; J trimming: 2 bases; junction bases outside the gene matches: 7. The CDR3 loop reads CASSLSRDRSTDTQYF. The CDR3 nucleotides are TGTGCCAGCAGTTTGAGCAGGGACAGGTCCACAGATACGCAGTATTTT.

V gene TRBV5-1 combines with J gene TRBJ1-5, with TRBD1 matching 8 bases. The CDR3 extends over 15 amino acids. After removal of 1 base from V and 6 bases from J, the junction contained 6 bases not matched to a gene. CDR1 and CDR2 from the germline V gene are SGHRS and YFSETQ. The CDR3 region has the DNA TGCGCCAGCAGCTTGCTAGGACAGGGAGGTCAGCCCCAGCATTTT. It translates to CASSLLGQGGQPQHF.

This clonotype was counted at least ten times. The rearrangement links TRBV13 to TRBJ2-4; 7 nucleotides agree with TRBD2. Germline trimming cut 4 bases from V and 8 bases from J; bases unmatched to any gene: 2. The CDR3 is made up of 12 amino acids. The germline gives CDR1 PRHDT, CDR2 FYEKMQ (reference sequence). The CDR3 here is CASSWSGDIQYF. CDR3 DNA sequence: TGTGCCAGCAGCTGGAGCGGGGACATTCAGTACTTC.

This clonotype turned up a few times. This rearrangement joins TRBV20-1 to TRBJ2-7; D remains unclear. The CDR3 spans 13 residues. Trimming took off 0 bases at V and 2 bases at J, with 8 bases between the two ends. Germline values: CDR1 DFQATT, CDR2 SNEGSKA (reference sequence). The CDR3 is CSAREGLTYEQYF. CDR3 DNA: TGCAGTGCTAGAGAGGGGTTAACCTACGAGCAGTACTTC.

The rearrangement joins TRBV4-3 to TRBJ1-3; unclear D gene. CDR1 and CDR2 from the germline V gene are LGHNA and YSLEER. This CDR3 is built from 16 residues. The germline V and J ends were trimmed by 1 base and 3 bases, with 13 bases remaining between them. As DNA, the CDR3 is TGCGCCAGCAGCCAAGTTTTCCCACGGGTTGGAAACACCATATATTTT. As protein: CASSQVFPRVGNTIYF.

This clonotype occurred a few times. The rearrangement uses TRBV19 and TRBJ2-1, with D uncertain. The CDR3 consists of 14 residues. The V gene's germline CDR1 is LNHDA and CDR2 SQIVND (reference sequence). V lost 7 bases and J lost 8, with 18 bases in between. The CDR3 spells CASTISYGIYEQFF. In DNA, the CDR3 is TGTGCCAGTACCATTAGCTACGGTATTTATGAGCAGTTCTTC.

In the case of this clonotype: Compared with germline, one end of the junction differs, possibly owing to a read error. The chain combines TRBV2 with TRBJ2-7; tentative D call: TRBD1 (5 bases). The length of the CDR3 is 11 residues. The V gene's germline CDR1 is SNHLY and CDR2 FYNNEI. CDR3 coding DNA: TGTGCCGGCAGGGTTGGGCTCGAGCAGTACTTC. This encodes CAGRVGLEQYF.

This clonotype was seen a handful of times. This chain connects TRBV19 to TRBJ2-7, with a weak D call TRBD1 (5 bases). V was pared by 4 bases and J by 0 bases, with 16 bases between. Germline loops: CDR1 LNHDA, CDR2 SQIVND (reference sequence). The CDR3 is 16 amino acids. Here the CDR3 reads CASSTTAGSSSYEQYF. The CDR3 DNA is TGTGCCAGTAGTACCACCGCAGGGTCTAGCTCCTACGAGCAGTACTTC.

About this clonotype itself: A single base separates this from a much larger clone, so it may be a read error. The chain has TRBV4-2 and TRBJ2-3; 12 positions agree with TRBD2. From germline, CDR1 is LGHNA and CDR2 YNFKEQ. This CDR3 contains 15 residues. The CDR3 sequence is CPSSQSTSGSGTQYF. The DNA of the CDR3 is TGTCCCAGCAGCCAATCGACTAGCGGGAGTGGTACGCAGTATTTT.

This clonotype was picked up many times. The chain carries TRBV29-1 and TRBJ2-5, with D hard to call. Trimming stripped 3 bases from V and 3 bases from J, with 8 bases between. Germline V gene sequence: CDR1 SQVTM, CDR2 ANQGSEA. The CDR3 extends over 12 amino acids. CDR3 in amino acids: CSVESQKETQYF. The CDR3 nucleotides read TGCAGCGTTGAGTCCCAGAAAGAGACCCAGTACTTC. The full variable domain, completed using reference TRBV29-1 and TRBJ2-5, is SAVISQKPSRDICQRGTSLTIQCQVDSQVTMMFWYRQQPGQSLTLIATANQGSEATYESGFVIDKFPISRPNLTFSTLTVSNMSPEDSSIYLCSVESQKETQYFGPGTRLLVL.

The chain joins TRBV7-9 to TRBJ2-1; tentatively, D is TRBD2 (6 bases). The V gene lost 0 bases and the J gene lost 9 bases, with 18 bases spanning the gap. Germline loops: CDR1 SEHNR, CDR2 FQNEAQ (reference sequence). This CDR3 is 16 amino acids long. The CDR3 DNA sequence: TGTGCCAGCAGCTTAGCGCTCAACGGGAGTCGCGGTGAGCAGTTCTTC. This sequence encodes CASSLALNGSRGEQFF.

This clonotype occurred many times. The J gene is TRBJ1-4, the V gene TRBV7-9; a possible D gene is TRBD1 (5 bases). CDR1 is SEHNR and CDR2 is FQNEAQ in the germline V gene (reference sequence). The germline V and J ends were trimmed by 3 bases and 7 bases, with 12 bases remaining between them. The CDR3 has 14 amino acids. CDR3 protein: CASSLALGGEKLFF. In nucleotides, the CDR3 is TGTGCCAGCAGCTTGGCACTTGGGGGTGAAAAACTGTTTTTT.

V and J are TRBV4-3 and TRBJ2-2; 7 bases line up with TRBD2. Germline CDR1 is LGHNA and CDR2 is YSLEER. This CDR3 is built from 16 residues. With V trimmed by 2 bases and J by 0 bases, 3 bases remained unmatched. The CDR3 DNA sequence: TGCGCCAGCAGCCAATTTAGCGGGCCGAACACCGGGGAGCTGTTTTTT. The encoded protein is CASSQFSGPNTGELFF.

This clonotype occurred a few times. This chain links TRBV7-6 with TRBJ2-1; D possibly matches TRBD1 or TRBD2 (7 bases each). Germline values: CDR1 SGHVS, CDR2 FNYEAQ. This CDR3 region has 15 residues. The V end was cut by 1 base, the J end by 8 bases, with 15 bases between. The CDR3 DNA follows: TGTGCCAGCAGCTTAGACGGCAGGGGGGGCGATGAGCAGTTCTTC. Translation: CASSLDGRGGDEQFF.

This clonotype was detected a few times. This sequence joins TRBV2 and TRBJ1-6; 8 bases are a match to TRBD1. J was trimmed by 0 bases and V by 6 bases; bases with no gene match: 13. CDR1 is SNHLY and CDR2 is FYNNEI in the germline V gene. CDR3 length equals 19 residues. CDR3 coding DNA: TGTGCCAGCAGCCCCAGCCCGGGACAGGCGAGCTCCTATAATTCACCCCTCCACTTT. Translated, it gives CASSPSPGQASSYNSPLHF.